This TCR beta chain originates from a study of blood T cell repertoires in COVID-19. As for the study in general: Whether acute or convalescent, the COVID-19 samples came from the United States, Italy and Spain.

The CDR3 has 14 amino acids. CDR1 and CDR2 from the germline V gene are SNHLY and FYNNEI. V lost 2 bases and J 1 base, leaving 9 bases between the germline ends. This clone has only a few counts. Researchers sorted participants into cohorts using their self-reported clinical history. Profiled with immunoSEQ multiplex PCR; TCRdb holds only in-frame clones, not every one. The sample includes some 490,000 clones, 88% of them seen just once. This chain uses TRBV2 with TRBJ2-7, with D unresolved. The clonotype comes from a woman aged 60-70 years who had recovered from COVID-19. The sample comprised PBMCs or T cells enriched from blood (not recorded which). The DNA of the CDR3 is TGTGCCAGCAGTGAAAGGCGACTGTCCTACGAGCAGTACTTC. Its protein product is CASSERRLSYEQYF.